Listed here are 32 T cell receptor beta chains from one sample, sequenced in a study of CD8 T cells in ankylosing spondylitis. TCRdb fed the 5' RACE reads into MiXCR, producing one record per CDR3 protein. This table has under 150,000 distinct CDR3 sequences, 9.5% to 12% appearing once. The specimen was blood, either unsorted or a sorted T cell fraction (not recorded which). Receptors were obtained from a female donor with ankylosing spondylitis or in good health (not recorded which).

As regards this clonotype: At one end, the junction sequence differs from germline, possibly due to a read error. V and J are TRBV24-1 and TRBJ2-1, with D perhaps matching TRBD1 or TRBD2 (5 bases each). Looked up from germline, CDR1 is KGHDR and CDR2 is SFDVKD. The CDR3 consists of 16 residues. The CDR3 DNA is TGTGCCATCAGTGAGTCTGGGACGGGACCCAACAATGAGCAGTTCTTC. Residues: CAISESGTGPNNEQFF.

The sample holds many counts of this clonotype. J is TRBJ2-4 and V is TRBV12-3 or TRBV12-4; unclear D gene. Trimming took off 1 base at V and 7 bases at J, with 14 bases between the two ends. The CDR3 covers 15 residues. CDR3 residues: CASSLGSDMGNIQYF. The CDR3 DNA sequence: TGTGCCAGCAGTTTAGGCTCTGACATGGGTAACATTCAGTACTTC.

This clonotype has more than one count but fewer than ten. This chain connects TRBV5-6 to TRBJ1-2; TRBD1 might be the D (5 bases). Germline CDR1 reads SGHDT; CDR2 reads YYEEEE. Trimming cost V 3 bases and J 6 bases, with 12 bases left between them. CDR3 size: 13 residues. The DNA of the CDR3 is TGTGCCAGCAGCTCCCAGGGAGTCCATGGCTACACCTTC. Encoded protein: CASSSQGVHGYTF.

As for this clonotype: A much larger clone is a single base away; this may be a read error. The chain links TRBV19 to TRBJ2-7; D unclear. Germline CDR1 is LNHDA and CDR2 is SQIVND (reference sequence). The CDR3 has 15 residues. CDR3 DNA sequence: TGTGCCGGTAGTATGCTTGGCGGCGGACCCTACGAGCAGTACTTC. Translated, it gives CAGSMLGGGPYEQYF.

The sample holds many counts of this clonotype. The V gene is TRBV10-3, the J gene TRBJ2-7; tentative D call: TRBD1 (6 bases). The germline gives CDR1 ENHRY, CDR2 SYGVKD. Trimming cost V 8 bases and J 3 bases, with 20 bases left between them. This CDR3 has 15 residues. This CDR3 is CAIQASQGWIYEQYF. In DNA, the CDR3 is TGTGCCATCCAAGCCTCACAGGGTTGGATCTACGAGCAGTACTTC.

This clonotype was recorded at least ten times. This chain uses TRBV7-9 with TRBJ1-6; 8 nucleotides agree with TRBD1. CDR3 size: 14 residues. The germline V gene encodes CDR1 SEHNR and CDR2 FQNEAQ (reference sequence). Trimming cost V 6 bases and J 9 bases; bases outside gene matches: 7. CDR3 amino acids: CASSSGQGPSPLHF. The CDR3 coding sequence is TGTGCCAGCAGTTCCGGACAGGGCCCTTCACCCCTCCACTTT.

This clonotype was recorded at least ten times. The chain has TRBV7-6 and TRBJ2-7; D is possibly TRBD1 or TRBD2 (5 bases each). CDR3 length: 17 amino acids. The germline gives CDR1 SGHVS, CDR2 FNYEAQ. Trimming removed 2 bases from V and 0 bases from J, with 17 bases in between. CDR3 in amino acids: CASSLRPSGASSYEQYF. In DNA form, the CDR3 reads TGTGCCAGCAGCTTACGACCGTCCGGGGCGTCCTCCTACGAGCAGTACTTC.

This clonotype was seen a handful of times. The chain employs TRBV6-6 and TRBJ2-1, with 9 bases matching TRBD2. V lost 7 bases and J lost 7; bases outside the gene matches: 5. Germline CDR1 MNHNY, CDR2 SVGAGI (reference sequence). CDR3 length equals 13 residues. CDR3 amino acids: CASTAGGGNEQFF. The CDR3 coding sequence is TGTGCCAGCACGGCGGGAGGGGGGAATGAGCAGTTCTTC.

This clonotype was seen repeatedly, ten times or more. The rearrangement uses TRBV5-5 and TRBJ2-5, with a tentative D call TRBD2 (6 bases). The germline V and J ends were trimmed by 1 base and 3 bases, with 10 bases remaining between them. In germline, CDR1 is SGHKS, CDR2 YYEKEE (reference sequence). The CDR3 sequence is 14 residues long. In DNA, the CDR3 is TGTGCCAGCAGCTTGTTGGGCGGGGAAGAGACCCAGTACTTC. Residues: CASSLLGGEETQYF.

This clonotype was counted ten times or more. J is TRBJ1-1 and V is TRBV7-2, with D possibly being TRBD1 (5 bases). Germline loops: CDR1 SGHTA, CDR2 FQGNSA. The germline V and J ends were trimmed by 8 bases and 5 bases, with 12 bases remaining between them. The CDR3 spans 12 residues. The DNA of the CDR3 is TGTGCCAGCTGCAGGGTTTGGACTGAAGCTTTCTTT. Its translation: CASCRVWTEAFF.

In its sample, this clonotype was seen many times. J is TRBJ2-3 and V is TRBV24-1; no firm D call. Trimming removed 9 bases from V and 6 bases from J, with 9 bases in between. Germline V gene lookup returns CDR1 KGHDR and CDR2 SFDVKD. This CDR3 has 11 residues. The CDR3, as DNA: TGTGCCACCCAACTATCGGATACGCAGTATTTT. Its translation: CATQLSDTQYF.

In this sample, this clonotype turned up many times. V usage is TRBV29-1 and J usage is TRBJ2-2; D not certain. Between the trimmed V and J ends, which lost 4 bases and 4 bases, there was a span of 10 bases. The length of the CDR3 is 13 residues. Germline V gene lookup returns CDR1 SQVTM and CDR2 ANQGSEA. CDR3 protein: CSVVPRFTGELFF. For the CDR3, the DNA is TGCAGCGTTGTTCCCAGGTTCACCGGGGAGCTGTTTTTT.

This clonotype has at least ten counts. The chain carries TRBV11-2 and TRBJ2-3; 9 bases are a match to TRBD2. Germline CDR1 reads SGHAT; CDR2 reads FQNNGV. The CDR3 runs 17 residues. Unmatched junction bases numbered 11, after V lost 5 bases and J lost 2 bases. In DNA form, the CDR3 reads TGTGCCAGCAGCCTTCTGTGGTCTAGCGGGACCACAGATACGCAGTATTTT. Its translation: CASSLLWSSGTTDTQYF.

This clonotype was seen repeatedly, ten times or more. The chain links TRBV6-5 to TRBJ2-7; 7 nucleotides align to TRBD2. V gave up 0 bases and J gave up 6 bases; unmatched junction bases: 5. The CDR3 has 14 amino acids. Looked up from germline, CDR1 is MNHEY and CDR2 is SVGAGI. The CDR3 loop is CASSYSGGTREQYF. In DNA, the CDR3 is TGTGCCAGCAGTTACTCGGGGGGGACCCGCGAGCAGTACTTC.

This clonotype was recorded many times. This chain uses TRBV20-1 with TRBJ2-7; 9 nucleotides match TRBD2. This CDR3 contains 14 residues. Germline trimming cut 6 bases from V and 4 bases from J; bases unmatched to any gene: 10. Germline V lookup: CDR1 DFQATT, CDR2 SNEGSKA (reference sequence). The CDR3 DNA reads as TGCAGTGCGGAAAATAGCGGGGGCACATACGAGCAGTACTTC. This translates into CSAENSGGTYEQYF.

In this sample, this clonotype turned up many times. The CDR3 spells CASREGPRLEQPQHF. CDR3 sequence (DNA): TGTGCCAGTAGGGAGGGGCCCAGATTGGAGCAGCCCCAGCATTTT. This rearrangement joins TRBV19 to TRBJ1-5, with D possibly being TRBD1 (5 bases). The CDR3 has 15 residues. Trimming removed 6 bases from V and 7 bases from J, with 19 bases in between. Germline V gene data show CDR1 as LNHDA and CDR2 as SQIVND (reference sequence).

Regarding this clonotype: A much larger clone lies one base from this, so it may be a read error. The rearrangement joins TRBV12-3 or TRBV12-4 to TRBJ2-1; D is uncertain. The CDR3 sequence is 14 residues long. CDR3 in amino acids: CASSLQYSCNEQFF. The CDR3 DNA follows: TGTGCCAGCAGTTTGCAGTACTCCTGCAATGAGCAGTTCTTC.

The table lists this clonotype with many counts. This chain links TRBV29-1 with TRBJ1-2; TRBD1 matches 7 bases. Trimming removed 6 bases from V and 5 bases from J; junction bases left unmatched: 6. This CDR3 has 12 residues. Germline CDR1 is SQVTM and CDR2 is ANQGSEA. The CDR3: CSVSGQNYGYTF. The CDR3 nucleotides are TGCAGCGTGTCGGGACAGAATTATGGCTACACCTTC.

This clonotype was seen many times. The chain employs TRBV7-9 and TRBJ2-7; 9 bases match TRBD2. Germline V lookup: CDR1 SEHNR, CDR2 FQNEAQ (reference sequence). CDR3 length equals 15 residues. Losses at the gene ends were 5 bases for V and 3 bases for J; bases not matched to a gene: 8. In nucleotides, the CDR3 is TGTGCCAGCAGCCGGGCACTAGCGGGTGGCTACGAGCAGTACTTC. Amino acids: CASSRALAGGYEQYF.

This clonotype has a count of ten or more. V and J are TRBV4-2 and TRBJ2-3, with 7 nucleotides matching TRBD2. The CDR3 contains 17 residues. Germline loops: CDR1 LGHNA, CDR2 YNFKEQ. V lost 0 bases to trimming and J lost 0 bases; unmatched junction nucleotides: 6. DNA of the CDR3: TGTGCCAGCAGCCAAGAACCGGGACTACCTAGCACAGATACGCAGTATTTT. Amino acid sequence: CASSQEPGLPSTDTQYF.

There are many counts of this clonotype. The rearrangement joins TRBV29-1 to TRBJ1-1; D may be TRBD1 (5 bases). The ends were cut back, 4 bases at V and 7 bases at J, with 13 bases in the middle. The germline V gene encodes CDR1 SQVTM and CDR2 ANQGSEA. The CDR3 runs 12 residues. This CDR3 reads CSVGWTSGEAFF. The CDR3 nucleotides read TGCAGCGTTGGTTGGACATCGGGTGAAGCTTTCTTT.

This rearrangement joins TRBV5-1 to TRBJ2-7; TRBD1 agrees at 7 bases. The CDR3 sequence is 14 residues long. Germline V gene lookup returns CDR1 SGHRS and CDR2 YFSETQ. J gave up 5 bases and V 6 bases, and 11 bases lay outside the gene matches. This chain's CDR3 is CASTSETGLHEQYF. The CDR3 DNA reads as TGCGCCAGCACTTCCGAGACAGGGTTGCACGAGCAGTACTTC.

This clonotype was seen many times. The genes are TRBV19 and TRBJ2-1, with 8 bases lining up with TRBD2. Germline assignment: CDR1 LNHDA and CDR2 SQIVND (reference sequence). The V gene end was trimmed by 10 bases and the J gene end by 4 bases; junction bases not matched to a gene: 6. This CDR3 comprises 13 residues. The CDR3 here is CATWTSLYNEQFF. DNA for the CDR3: TGTGCCACCTGGACTAGCTTGTACAATGAGCAGTTCTTC.

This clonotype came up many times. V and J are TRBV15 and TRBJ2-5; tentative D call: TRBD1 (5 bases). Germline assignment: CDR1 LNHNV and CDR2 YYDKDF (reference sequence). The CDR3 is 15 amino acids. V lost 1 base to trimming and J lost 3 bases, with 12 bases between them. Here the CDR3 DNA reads TGTGCCACCAGCAGAGGCCAGACAGCTGAAGAGACCCAGTACTTC. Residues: CATSRGQTAEETQYF.

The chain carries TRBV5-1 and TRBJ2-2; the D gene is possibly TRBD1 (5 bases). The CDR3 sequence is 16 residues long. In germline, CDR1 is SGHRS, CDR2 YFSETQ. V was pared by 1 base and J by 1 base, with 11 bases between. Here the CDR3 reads CASSLSPRENTGELFF. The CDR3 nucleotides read TGCGCCAGCAGCTTGTCTCCCAGGGAGAACACCGGGGAGCTGTTTTTT. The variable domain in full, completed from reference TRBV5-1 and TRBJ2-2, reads KAGVTQTPRYLIKTRGQQVTLSCSPISGHRSVSWYQQTPGQGLQFLFEYFSETQRNKGNFPGRFSGRQFSNSRSEMNVSTLELGDSALYLCASSLSPRENTGELFFGEGSRLTVL.

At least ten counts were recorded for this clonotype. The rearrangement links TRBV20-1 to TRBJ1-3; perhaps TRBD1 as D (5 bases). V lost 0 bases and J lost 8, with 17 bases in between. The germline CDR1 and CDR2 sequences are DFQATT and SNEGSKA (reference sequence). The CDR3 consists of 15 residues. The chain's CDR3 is CSAREVRGVGDTIYF. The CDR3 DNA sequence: TGCAGTGCTAGAGAAGTTCGAGGGGTAGGAGACACCATATATTTT.

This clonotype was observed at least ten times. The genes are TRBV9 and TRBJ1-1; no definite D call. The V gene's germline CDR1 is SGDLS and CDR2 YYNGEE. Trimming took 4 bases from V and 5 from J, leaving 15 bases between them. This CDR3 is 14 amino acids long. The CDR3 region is CASSMYPGGTEAFF. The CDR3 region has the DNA TGTGCCAGCAGCATGTACCCGGGAGGGACTGAAGCTTTCTTT. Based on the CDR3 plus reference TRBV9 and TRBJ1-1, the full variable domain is DSGVTQTPKHLITATGQRVTLRCSPRSGDLSVYWYQQSLDQGLQFLIQYYNGEERAKGNILERFSAQQFPDLHSELNLSSLELGDSALYFCASSMYPGGTEAFFGQGTRLTVV.

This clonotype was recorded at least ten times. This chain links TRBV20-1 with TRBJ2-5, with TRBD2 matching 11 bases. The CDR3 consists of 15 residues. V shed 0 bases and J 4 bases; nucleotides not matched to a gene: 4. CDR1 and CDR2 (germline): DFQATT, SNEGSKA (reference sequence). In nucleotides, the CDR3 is TGCAGTGCTAGAGATTTACTAGCGGGAGTAGAGACCCAGTACTTC. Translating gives CSARDLLAGVETQYF.

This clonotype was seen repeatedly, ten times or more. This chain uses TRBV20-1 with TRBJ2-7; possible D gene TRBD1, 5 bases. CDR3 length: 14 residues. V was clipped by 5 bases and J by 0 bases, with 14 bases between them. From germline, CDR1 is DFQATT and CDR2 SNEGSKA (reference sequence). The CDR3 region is CSAPRTPDSYEQYF. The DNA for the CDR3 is TGCAGTGCTCCGCGGACACCCGACTCCTACGAGCAGTACTTC.

CDR3 in DNA: TGCAGCGTCGAACAGAGCTCTGGAAACACCATATATTTT. This encodes CSVEQSSGNTIYF. This rearrangement joins TRBV29-1 to TRBJ1-3, with D hard to call. Germline V gives CDR1 SQVTM, CDR2 ANQGSEA. V lost 6 bases to trimming and J lost 0 bases, with 9 bases between them. The CDR3 covers 13 residues.

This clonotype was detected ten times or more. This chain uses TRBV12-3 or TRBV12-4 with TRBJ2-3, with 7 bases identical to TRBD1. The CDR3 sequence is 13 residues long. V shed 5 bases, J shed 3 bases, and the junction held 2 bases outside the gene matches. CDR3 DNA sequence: TGTGCCAGCAGTCTCAGGGGGACAGATACGCAGTATTTT. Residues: CASSLRGTDTQYF.

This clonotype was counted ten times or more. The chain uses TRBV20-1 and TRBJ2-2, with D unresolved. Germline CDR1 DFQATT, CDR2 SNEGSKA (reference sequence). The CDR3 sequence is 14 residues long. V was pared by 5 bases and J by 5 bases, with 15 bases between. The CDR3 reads CSAPSQGRTGELFF. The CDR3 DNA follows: TGCAGTGCTCCTAGTCAAGGTCGGACCGGGGAGCTGTTTTTT.